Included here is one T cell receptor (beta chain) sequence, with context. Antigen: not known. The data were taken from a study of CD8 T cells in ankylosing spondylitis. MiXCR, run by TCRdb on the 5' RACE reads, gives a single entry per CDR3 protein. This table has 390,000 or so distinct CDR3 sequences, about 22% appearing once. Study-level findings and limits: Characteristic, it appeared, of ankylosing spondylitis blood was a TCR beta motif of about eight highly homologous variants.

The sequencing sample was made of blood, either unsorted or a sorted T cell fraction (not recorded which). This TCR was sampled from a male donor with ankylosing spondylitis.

In nucleotides, the CDR3 is TGCGCCAGCGCGTTATGGACAGAGCCACAGTTTGACACCGGGGAGCTGTTTTTT. This codes for CASALWTEPQFDTGELFF. The chain recombines TRBV5-1 with TRBJ2-2; D possibly corresponds to TRBD1 (6 bases). CDR3 length equals 18 residues. Germline lookup yields CDR1 SGHRS and CDR2 YFSETQ. V was cut by 7 bases and J by 3 bases, with 25 bases left in between.